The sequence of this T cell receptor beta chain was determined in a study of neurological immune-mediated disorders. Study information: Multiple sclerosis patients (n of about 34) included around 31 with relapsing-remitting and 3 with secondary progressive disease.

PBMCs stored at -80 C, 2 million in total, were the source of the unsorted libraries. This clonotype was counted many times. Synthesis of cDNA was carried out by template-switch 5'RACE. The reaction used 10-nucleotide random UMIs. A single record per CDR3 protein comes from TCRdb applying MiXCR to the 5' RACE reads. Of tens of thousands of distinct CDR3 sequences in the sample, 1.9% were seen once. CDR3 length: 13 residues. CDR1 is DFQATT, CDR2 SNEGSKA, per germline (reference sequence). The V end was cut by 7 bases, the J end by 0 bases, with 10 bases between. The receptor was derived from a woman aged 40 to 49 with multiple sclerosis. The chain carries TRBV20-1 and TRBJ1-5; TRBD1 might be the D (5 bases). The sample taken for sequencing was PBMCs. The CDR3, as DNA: TGCAGTGGGATAGGGGATAGCAATCAGCCCCAGCATTTT. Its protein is CSGIGDSNQPQHF.